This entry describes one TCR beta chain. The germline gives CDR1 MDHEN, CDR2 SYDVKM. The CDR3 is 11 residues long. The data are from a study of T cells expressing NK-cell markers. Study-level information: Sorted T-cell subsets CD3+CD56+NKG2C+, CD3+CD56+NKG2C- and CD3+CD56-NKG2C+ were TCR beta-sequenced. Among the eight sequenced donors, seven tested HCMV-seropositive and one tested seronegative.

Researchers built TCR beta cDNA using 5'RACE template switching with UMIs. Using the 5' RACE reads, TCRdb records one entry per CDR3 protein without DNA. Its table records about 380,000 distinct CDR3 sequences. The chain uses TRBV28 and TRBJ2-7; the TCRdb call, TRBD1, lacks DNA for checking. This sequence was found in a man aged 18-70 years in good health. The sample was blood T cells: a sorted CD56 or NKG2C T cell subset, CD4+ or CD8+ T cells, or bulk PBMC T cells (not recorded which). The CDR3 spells CASSLSGGQYF.